This TCR beta chain is from a study of vaccination effects on CD4 cells after COVID-19. Study details: The post-vaccine samples were taken, at the median, 72 days after the second dose. Study-wide findings and caveats: Convalescent patients in the study were few, and early post-infection timepoints were absent.

The assay was immunoSEQ multiplex PCR, and TCRdb's table has in-frame clones only and misses some. Of under 35,000 clones in the sample, 70% to 75% were seen once. In regard to this clone: Antigen: not known.

Trimming stripped 3 bases from V and 2 bases from J, with 9 bases between. There are 13 residues in the CDR3. Per the germline V gene, CDR1 is DFQATT and CDR2 is SNEGSKA (reference sequence). CD4+ T cells specific for antigen were expanded with viral peptide pools by the ViraFEST assay before sequencing. Having been cultured for about 10 days, the cells underwent CD4+ T cell isolation. As their vaccination, participants received two doses of either BNT162b2 or mRNA-1273. Nucleocapsid antibodies were negative in the vaccine recipients, who had never had SARS-CoV-2 infection. Half-medium exchanges with IL-2 medium took place on days 3 and 7.

This clonotype originated in a human donor who received a COVID-19 vaccine. This rearrangement joins TRBV20-1 to TRBJ2-3; D perhaps matches TRBD1 (6 bases). The specimen comprised CD4+ T cells from PBMCs cultured with HCoV-NL63 spike peptides, sampled after COVID-19 vaccination. The CDR3 loop reads CSASGQNTDTQYF. CDR3 DNA sequence: TGCAGTGCTAGTGGACAGAACACAGATACGCAGTATTTT.